Included here is one T cell receptor (beta chain) sequence, with context. Trimming took 3 bases from V and 1 from J; bases not matched to a gene: 5. CDR3 length equals 15 residues. Per germline, CDR1 LNHNV and CDR2 YYDKDF (reference sequence). These data originate in a study of T cell changes during pregnancy in multiple sclerosis. The data were produced by immunoSEQ multiplex PCR, yet TCRdb's version contains in-frame clones alone and is incomplete. Altogether fewer than 40,000 clones are present, roughly nine tenths being singletons, with the ten largest covering under 6%. The receptor comes from a female donor with multiple sclerosis, enrolled in a pregnancy study. The specimen comprised CD8+ T cells from peripheral blood mononuclear cells, sampled after pregnancy. The V and J genes are TRBV15 and TRBJ2-7, with TRBD1 identical over 8 bases. The CDR3 nucleotides are TGTGCCACCAGCAGTCGCCGGACAGGGTCCTACGAGCAGTACTTC. Translation gives CATSSRRTGSYEQYF.